This entry features one TCR beta chain sequence. The same CDR3 is also encoded by other DNA sequences in this sample. This sample is drawn from a study of shared clonotypes between healthy human individuals. Study summary: Participating donors consisted of two women and a few men aged 18 to 49.

Profiled with immunoSEQ multiplex PCR; TCRdb holds only in-frame clones, not every one. The sample consists of about 1 million clones, about 80% of them appearing once. The V gene's germline CDR1 is SGDLS and CDR2 YYNGEE. CDR3 length equals 14 residues. V lost 0 bases and J lost 4; bases outside the gene matches: 1. The rearrangement uses TRBV9 and TRBJ2-3; 8 nucleotides line up with TRBD2. The sequenced material came from memory CD4+ T cells sorted from blood. The subset here: CD45RA-negative fraction. This clonotype was sampled from a man between 18 and 35 years old in good health. CDR3 sequence reads: CASSVAGGPDTQYF. CDR3 in DNA: TGTGCCAGCAGCGTAGCGGGAGGGCCAGATACGCAGTATTTT.